The clone carrying this T cell receptor beta chain occurred a few times. V was clipped by 2 bases and J by 5 bases, with 18 bases between them. From germline, CDR1 is SQVTM and CDR2 ANQGSEA. This CDR3 has 15 residues. These data originate in a study of blood T cells in healthy people across ages. Through a sample-barcoded 5' primer and a J-beta primer mix, a second PCR was run for 7 to 11 cycles. Each CDR3 protein gets one entry after TCRdb re-called the 5' RACE reads with MiXCR. The profile shows approximately 780,000 distinct CDR3 sequences, more than 25% of them singletons. The same specimen was also included in a second study, on T cells of mothers and their children. That report notes: Nine systemically healthy Caucasian donors: three mothers, six children. M1S, a second-PCR primer, added sample barcodes and 2-4 random nucleotides. No persistent microchimeric T cell clones were detected.

This sequence joins TRBV29-1 and TRBJ2-5; D is possibly TRBD1 or TRBD2 (5 bases each). The sequencing input was blood. This receptor was identified in a boy between 10 and 17 years old in good health. CDR3 amino acids: CSVEPGTPKGETQYF. CDR3 DNA: TGCAGCGTTGAACCAGGGACCCCCAAGGGGGAGACCCAGTACTTC.